Below are 6 T cell receptor beta chains sequenced from a single sample in a study of neurological immune-mediated disorders. TCRdb reanalysed the 5' RACE reads using MiXCR and keeps one entry per CDR3 protein. The top ten clones hold 2% to 2.5% of a sample with about 70,000 distinct CDR3 sequences, around 4.8% of them seen once. The specimen sequenced was PBMCs. The receptors originated from a woman aged 70 to 79 with multiple sclerosis.

In its sample, this clonotype was seen many times. This CDR3 reads CASSFTFGPEQYF. The CDR3, as DNA: TGTGCCAGCAGCTTCACTTTCGGTCCCGAGCAGTACTTC. The chain carries TRBV7-6 and TRBJ2-7; D gene uncertain. Looked up from germline, CDR1 is SGHVS and CDR2 is FNYEAQ. Trimming cost V 3 bases and J 6 bases, with 12 bases left between them. This CDR3 is built from 13 residues.

The rearrangement links TRBV20-1 to TRBJ2-1; 12 bases are a match to TRBD1. The germline CDR1 and CDR2 sequences are DFQATT and SNEGSKA (reference sequence). CDR3 length: 12 residues. V gave up 6 bases and J gave up 9 bases; unmatched junction bases: 3. CDR3 residues: CSAGTGGSEQFF. In DNA form, the CDR3 reads TGCAGTGCCGGGACAGGGGGCAGTGAGCAGTTCTTC.

V and J are TRBV6-5 and TRBJ1-1; TRBD1 aligns across 10 bases. CDR1 and CDR2 from the germline V gene are MNHEY and SVGAGI. The J segment lost 7 bases and the V segment lost 6 bases, leaving 8 bases of the junction unmatched. This CDR3 spans 14 amino acids. The CDR3 spells CASRTDRGLNEAFF. The CDR3 nucleotides are TGTGCCAGCAGGACTGACAGGGGGCTGAATGAAGCTTTCTTT.

In this sample, this clonotype turned up many times. The gene calls are TRBV7-9 and TRBJ2-3; TRBD2 agrees at 11 bases. CDR1 and CDR2 from the germline V gene are SEHNR and FQNEAQ (reference sequence). V trimming: 2 bases; J trimming: 0 bases; junction bases outside the gene matches: 7. CDR3 length: 18 amino acids. The CDR3, as DNA: TGTGCCAGCAGCTTATATAGCGGGAGGGCCAGGAGCACAGATACGCAGTATTTT. Protein: CASSLYSGRARSTDTQYF. Filled out from reference TRBV7-9 and TRBJ2-3, the complete variable domain reads DTGVSQNPRHKITKRGQNVTFRCDPISEHNRLYWYRQTLGQGPEFLTYFQNEAQLEKSRLLSDRFSAERPKGSFSTLEIQRTEQGDSAMYLCASSLYSGRARSTDTQYFGPGTRLTVL.

The V call is TRBV5-5, the J call TRBJ2-3; D remains ambiguous. The V end was cut by 4 bases, the J end by 4 bases, with 13 bases between. This CDR3 is built from 14 residues. CDR1 and CDR2 from the germline V gene are SGHKS and YYEKEE (reference sequence). The CDR3 coding sequence is TGTGCCAGCAGCCCCGGACCCGAATCAGATACGCAGTATTTT. This translates into CASSPGPESDTQYF.

This clonotype was recorded many times. V is TRBV7-2 and J is TRBJ2-2; D gene unclear. V gave up 4 bases and J gave up 8 bases, with 14 bases separating them. Germline V CDR1 and CDR2: SGHTA, FQGNSA. CDR3 length equals 14 residues. This chain's CDR3 is CASSSDPTPGELFF. The CDR3 DNA follows: TGTGCCAGCAGCTCGGACCCAACTCCGGGGGAGCTGTTTTTT.